Each of the 27 T cell receptor beta chains below was sequenced from the same sample in a study of post-analysis software for immune sequencing data. Study outcomes and limitations: With TRBV5-6, TRBV5-1 and TRBV20-1 included, 4 or 5 TRBV segments were more frequent in patients than in controls.

The TCR beta cDNA libraries carried unique molecular identifiers. TCRdb re-called the PCR reads through MiXCR, storing one row per CDR3 protein. The sample includes approximately 770,000 distinct CDR3 sequences, about 43% of them seen just once. Their cognate antigens are unknown. The sample was blood. The receptors derive from a girl aged 5-17 years with multiple sclerosis.

This rearrangement joins TRBV20-1 to TRBJ2-3; D remains ambiguous. From germline, CDR1 is DFQATT and CDR2 SNEGSKA (reference sequence). Trimming left V 2 bases short and J 6 bases short, with 15 bases between. This CDR3 region has 14 residues. The CDR3 nucleotides read TGCAGTGCTAGATCCGCGGAGCGCGTTGATACGCAGTATTTT. It specifies CSARSAERVDTQYF.

The V call is TRBV4-3, the J call TRBJ2-1; D might be TRBD2 (5 bases). The CDR3 contains 17 residues. Germline V gene lookup returns CDR1 LGHNA and CDR2 YSLEER. Trimming removed 0 bases from V and 2 bases from J, with 14 bases in between. This chain's CDR3 is CASSQDGSGRAYNEQFF. The CDR3 DNA reads TGCGCCAGCAGCCAAGATGGGAGTGGGAGAGCCTACAATGAGCAGTTCTTC.

This clonotype was detected a few times. This chain connects TRBV9 to TRBJ1-5, with D possibly TRBD1 on 5 matching bases. CDR1 and CDR2 from the germline V gene are SGDLS and YYNGEE. V was clipped by 4 bases and J by 4 bases, with 15 bases between them. This CDR3 has 15 residues. The CDR3 nucleotides read TGTGCCAGCAGCTCGGGACCGAATCTAAATCAGCCCCAGCATTTT. It translates to CASSSGPNLNQPQHF.

The rearrangement uses TRBV2 and TRBJ2-1, with 7 positions matching TRBD2. CDR1 SNHLY and CDR2 FYNNEI come from the germline V gene. This CDR3 is built from 15 residues. V shed 5 bases, J shed 8 bases, and the junction held 12 bases outside the gene matches. CDR3 residues: CASSWRGGSMDEQFF. The CDR3 coding sequence is TGTGCCAGCAGTTGGCGGGGCGGGAGCATGGATGAGCAGTTCTTC.

In DNA form, the CDR3 reads TGTGCCAGCAGCCATGGGACTAGTAGAAAAGAGCAGTTCTTC. It codes for CASSHGTSRKEQFF. The rearrangement uses TRBV12-3 or TRBV12-4 and TRBJ2-1; TRBD2 agrees at 8 bases. The V segment lost 6 bases and the J segment 10 bases; nucleotides outside the gene matches: 11. The CDR3 runs 14 residues.

This chain joins TRBV4-1 and TRBJ2-1; 8 bases align to TRBD1. CDR1 and CDR2 (germline): MGHRA, YSYEKL. Trimming at V came to 1 base and at J to 6 bases, leaving 11 bases not matched to a gene. This CDR3 region has 17 residues. The CDR3 DNA follows: TGCGCCAGCAGCCAAGGTAGGGGACAGGCGGGCGGCAATGAGCAGTTCTTC. Translated, it gives CASSQGRGQAGGNEQFF.

V gene TRBV10-1 combines with J gene TRBJ2-3; D is unresolved. The CDR3 sequence is 14 residues long. Trimming cost V 3 bases and J 6 bases, with 13 bases left between them. Germline lookup yields CDR1 WNHNN and CDR2 SYGVQD (reference sequence). The CDR3 DNA sequence: TGCGCCAGCAGTGACCATAATCCTCGGGATACGCAGTATTTT. It encodes CASSDHNPRDTQYF.

The chain recombines TRBV14 with TRBJ1-2, with D perhaps matching TRBD1 (6 bases). The CDR3 runs to 16 residues. Looked up from germline, CDR1 is SGHDN and CDR2 is FVKESK. V was pared by 4 bases and J by 6 bases, with 21 bases between. The CDR3 loop is CASSRDLRDIIHGYTF. The CDR3 DNA reads as TGTGCCAGCAGCCGAGACCTACGGGACATCATCCATGGCTACACCTTC.

This clonotype was recorded a few times. The chain uses TRBV12-3 or TRBV12-4 and TRBJ2-3; D gene unclear. V lost 3 bases to trimming and J lost 2 bases, with 9 bases between them. The CDR3 spans 14 residues. The CDR3 spells CASSFLQTTDTQYF. Here the CDR3 DNA reads TGTGCCAGCAGTTTCTTACAGACCACAGATACGCAGTATTTT.

Concerning this clonotype itself: An end of the junction does not agree with germline; a read error may underlie this. The chain has TRBV20-1 and TRBJ2-5; TRBD2 aligns across 8 bases. This CDR3 has 14 amino acids. Per the germline V gene, CDR1 is DFQATT and CDR2 is SNEGSKA (reference sequence). The CDR3 bases are TGCAGTGCAAGAGCGGGAGAGATATCAGAGACCCAGTACTTC. Its translation: CSARAGEISETQYF.

The chain couples TRBV11-2 to TRBJ2-7; 7 nucleotides agree with TRBD1. The germline V gene has CDR1 SGHAT and CDR2 FQNNGV. V lost 5 bases and J lost 0; bases outside the gene matches: 10. The CDR3 contains 16 residues. Here the CDR3 DNA reads TGTGCCAGCAGCCGACAGGGACGGACCCTCTCCTACGAGCAGTACTTC. Protein sequence: CASSRQGRTLSYEQYF.

The chain is built from TRBV7-2 and TRBJ2-4; 8 bases are a match to TRBD2. The CDR3 sequence is 15 residues long. The germline CDR1 and CDR2 sequences are SGHTA and FQGNSA. V was pared by 7 bases and J by 3 bases, with 8 bases of the junction left unmatched. The chain's CDR3 is CASTPGGGGKNIQYF. In DNA, the CDR3 is TGTGCCAGCACCCCCGGGGGGGGCGGCAAAAACATTCAGTACTTC.

The rearrangement uses TRBV5-1 and TRBJ2-1; D unclear. The CDR3 covers 12 residues. Trimming pared 0 bases from V and 8 bases from J, leaving 6 bases between. Germline V lookup: CDR1 SGHRS, CDR2 YFSETQ. CDR3 protein: CASSLEDHEQFF. CDR3 DNA: TGCGCCAGCAGCTTGGAAGACCATGAGCAGTTCTTC.

This clonotype was picked up many times. This rearrangement joins TRBV5-8 to TRBJ2-3; the match to TRBD2 covers 9 bases. Per the germline V gene, CDR1 is SGHTS and CDR2 is YDEGEE. Trimming took 5 bases from V and 6 from J; bases not matched to a gene: 4. The CDR3 contains 13 residues. CDR3: CASRGSGGDTQYF. The CDR3 nucleotides are TGTGCCAGCAGAGGGAGCGGGGGGGATACGCAGTATTTT.

J is TRBJ2-7 and V is TRBV5-1, with 7 bases matching TRBD2. J lost 5 bases, V lost 0 bases, and 8 bases had no gene match. The CDR3 covers 15 residues. Germline-derived CDR1 and CDR2 are SGHRS and YFSETQ. The CDR3 DNA reads TGCGCCAGCAGCTTGGATTCGCGGGAGAGCGACGAGCAGTACTTC. Translated, it gives CASSLDSRESDEQYF.

J is TRBJ2-1 and V is TRBV20-1; maybe TRBD2 (6 bases). The V and J ends lost 4 bases and 7 bases respectively, with 17 bases between them. The germline V gene encodes CDR1 DFQATT and CDR2 SNEGSKA (reference sequence). The CDR3 sequence is 14 residues long. Here the CDR3 reads CSAKVREIWNEQFF. The CDR3 DNA sequence: TGCAGTGCTAAGGTCCGGGAGATATGGAATGAGCAGTTCTTC.

The chain couples TRBV7-3 to TRBJ2-1, with 7 nucleotides matching TRBD1. V gave up 0 bases and J gave up 12 bases; unmatched junction bases: 5. Germline values: CDR1 SGHTA, CDR2 FQGTGA. The CDR3 extends over 13 amino acids. The CDR3 sequence: CASSLTRQGSQFF. For the CDR3, the DNA is TGTGCCAGCAGCTTAACCCGACAGGGTTCGCAGTTCTTC.

The V and J genes are TRBV20-1 and TRBJ2-1, with 15 bases fitting TRBD2. The CDR3 has 15 amino acids. Trimming at V came to 4 bases and at J to 8 bases, leaving 6 bases not matched to a gene. CDR1 is DFQATT and CDR2 is SNEGSKA in the germline V gene (reference sequence). Written as DNA, the CDR3 is TGCAGTGCTAAAGGACTAGCGGGAGGGTTCGATGAGCAGTTCTTC. It specifies CSAKGLAGGFDEQFF.

In its sample, this clonotype was seen a few times. V is TRBV5-1 and J is TRBJ1-1; no definite D call. Trimming took off 0 bases at V and 0 bases at J, with 6 bases between the two ends. The CDR3 has 14 amino acids. Germline CDR1 and CDR2: SGHRS and YFSETQ. CDR3 sequence (DNA): TGCGCCAGCAGCTTGGCCCCTCTGAACACTGAAGCTTTCTTT. It encodes CASSLAPLNTEAFF. The full variable domain, with the rest looked up from reference TRBV5-1 and TRBJ1-1, is KAGVTQTPRYLIKTRGQQVTLSCSPISGHRSVSWYQQTPGQGLQFLFEYFSETQRNKGNFPGRFSGRQFSNSRSEMNVSTLELGDSALYLCASSLAPLNTEAFFGQGTRLTVV.

In its sample, this clonotype was seen a few times. The chain is built from TRBV2 and TRBJ2-4; 10 bases are shared with TRBD1. The J call may be wrong; the DNA end is better matched by TRBJ2-7. The CDR3 covers 14 residues. The germline CDR1 and CDR2 sequences are SNHLY and FYNNEI. CDR3 in amino acids: CASGVTGGDYEQYF. The DNA of the CDR3 is TGTGCCAGCGGGGTGACAGGGGGCGACTACGAGCAGTACTTC.

The genes are TRBV6-6 and TRBJ1-2; 10 positions agree with TRBD1. This CDR3 spans 17 amino acids. Per the germline V gene, CDR1 is MNHNY and CDR2 is SVGAGI (reference sequence). V lost 7 bases, J lost 3 bases, and 14 bases stayed unmatched. The CDR3 nucleotides are TGTGCCAGCACCTCTAGACCGGGACAGGGGAGGGACTATGGCTACACCTTC. Translation: CASTSRPGQGRDYGYTF.

This chain joins TRBV29-1 and TRBJ2-5, with TRBD2 identical over 8 bases. This CDR3 has 14 residues. Germline loops: CDR1 SQVTM, CDR2 ANQGSEA. J was trimmed by 2 bases and V by 7 bases; bases with no gene match: 9. The CDR3 nucleotides read TGCAGCGCCCGACTAGCGAACAGACAAGAGACCCAGTACTTC. Protein: CSARLANRQETQYF.

This clonotype was observed a single time. The chain recombines TRBV4-3 with TRBJ2-1; no firm D call. The CDR3 length is 17 residues. The ends were cut back, 1 base at V and 0 bases at J, with 13 bases in the middle. Germline loops: CDR1 LGHNA, CDR2 YSLEER. CDR3 region: CASSQVLAAYSYNEQFF. CDR3 nucleotides: TGCGCCAGCAGCCAAGTCCTGGCGGCGTACTCCTACAATGAGCAGTTCTTC.

The chain couples TRBV3-1 to TRBJ1-2, with D uncertain. In germline, CDR1 is LGHDT, CDR2 YNNKEL (reference sequence). Trimming pared 1 base from V and 2 bases from J, leaving 5 bases between. The CDR3 is made up of 13 amino acids. In nucleotides, the CDR3 is TGTGCCAGCAGCCAAGGGCAGAACTATGGCTACACCTTC. Translated: CASSQGQNYGYTF.

This clonotype appeared a few times. The DNA for the CDR3 is TGCAGTGCCTACGAGACAGGGGCCGGCCTCTCTGGGGCCAACGTCCTGACTTTC. Its translation: CSAYETGAGLSGANVLTF. V gene TRBV20-1 combines with J gene TRBJ2-6; 8 bases match TRBD1. The CDR3 contains 18 residues. The J segment lost 0 bases and the V segment lost 6 bases, leaving 13 bases of the junction unmatched. Germline V gene sequence: CDR1 DFQATT, CDR2 SNEGSKA (reference sequence).

The chain recombines TRBV5-4 with TRBJ2-7; tentative D call: TRBD2 (6 bases). V lost 4 bases to trimming and J lost 2 bases, with 13 bases between them. The CDR3 runs 14 residues. CDR1 is SGHNT and CDR2 is YYREEE in the germline V gene (reference sequence). The CDR3, as DNA: TGTGCCAGCAGCCCACGGGAGCGACCCTACGAGCAGTACTTC. This codes for CASSPRERPYEQYF.

The V gene is TRBV20-1, the J gene TRBJ1-5; D ambiguous. This CDR3 comprises 18 residues. Germline assignment: CDR1 DFQATT and CDR2 SNEGSKA (reference sequence). Trimming took off 1 base at V and 5 bases at J, with 24 bases between the two ends. CDR3 region: CSARAAVNGPVVDQPQHF. The CDR3 DNA reads as TGCAGTGCTAGAGCGGCGGTAAACGGACCAGTGGTCGATCAGCCCCAGCATTTT.